This T cell receptor (beta chain) was sequenced during a study of T cells in Graves' hyperthyroidism and ophthalmopathy. This clonotype was observed a handful of times. Its target is unknown. One junction end disagrees with the germline gene, perhaps due to a read error. From germline, CDR1 is SGHVS and CDR2 FNYEAQ. CDR3 size: 13 residues. The study, taken as a whole, reports: Ophthalmopathy onset followed model prediction by a median roughly six months. Appearing also in blood were most of the thyroid clonotypes expanded above 0.001. From stable hyperthyroidism, ophthalmopathy was separated by a 13 V-J model.

Amplification of TCR beta CDR3 regions used RNA as the template. RT-PCR in the first round (using the HTBI primer set) targeted the TCR CDR3. TCRdb re-analysed the multiplex PCR reads in MiXCR, keeping a single row per CDR3 protein. The data show roughly 500,000 distinct CDR3 sequences, around a quarter seen once. Sequencing used blood. The J gene is TRBJ1-1, the V gene TRBV7-6, with D tentatively TRBD1 (5 bases). This receptor was obtained from a woman aged 25-40 years with Graves' ophthalmopathy. CDR3 DNA sequence: TGTGCCAGCTGCTTAGGGGTAGGGGATGAAGCTTTCTTT. It encodes CASCLGVGDEAFF.